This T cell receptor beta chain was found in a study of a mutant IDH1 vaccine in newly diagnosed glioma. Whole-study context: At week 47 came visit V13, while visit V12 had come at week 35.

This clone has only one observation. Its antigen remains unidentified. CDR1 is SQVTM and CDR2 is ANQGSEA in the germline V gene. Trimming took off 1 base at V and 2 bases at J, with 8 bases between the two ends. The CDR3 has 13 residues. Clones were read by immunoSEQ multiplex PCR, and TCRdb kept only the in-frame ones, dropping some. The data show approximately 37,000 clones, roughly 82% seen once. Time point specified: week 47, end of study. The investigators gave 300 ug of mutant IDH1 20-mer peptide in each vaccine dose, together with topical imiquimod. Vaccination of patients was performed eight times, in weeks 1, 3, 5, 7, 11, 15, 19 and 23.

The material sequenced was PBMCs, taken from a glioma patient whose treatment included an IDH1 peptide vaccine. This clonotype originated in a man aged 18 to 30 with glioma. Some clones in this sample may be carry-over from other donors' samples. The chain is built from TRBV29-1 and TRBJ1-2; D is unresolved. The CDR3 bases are TGCAGCGTTGAAGTAGGGTTCAACTATGGCTACACCTTC. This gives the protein CSVEVGFNYGYTF.